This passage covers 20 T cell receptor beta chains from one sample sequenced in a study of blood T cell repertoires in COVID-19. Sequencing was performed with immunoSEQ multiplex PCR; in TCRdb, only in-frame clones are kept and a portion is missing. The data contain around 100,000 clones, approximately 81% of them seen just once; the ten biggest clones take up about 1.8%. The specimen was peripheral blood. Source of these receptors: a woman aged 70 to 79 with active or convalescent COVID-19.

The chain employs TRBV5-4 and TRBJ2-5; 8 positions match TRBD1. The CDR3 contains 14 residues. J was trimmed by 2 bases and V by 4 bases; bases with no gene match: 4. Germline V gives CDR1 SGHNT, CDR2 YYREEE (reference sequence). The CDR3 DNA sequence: TGTGCCAGCAGCGAAAGACAGGGGCAAGAGACCCAGTACTTC. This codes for CASSERQGQETQYF.

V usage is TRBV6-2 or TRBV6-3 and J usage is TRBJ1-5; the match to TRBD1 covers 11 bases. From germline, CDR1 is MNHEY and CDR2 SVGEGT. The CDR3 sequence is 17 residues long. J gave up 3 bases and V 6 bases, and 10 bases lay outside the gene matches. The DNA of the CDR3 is TGTGCCAGCAGCCAGGACAGGGGGCGTTTGGACAATCAGCCCCAGCATTTT. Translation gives CASSQDRGRLDNQPQHF.

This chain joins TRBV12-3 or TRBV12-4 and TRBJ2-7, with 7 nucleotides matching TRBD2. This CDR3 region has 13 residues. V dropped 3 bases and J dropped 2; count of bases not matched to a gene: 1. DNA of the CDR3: TGTGCCAGCAGTTTCGGACTAGCCTACGAGCAGTACTTC. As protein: CASSFGLAYEQYF.

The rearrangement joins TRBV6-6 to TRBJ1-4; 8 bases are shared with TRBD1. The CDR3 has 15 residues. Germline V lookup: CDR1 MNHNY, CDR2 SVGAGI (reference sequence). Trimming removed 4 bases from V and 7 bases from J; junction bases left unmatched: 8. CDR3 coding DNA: TGTGCCAGCAGTTTATCAGGGGGCCGGGGTGAAAAACTGTTTTTT. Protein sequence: CASSLSGGRGEKLFF.

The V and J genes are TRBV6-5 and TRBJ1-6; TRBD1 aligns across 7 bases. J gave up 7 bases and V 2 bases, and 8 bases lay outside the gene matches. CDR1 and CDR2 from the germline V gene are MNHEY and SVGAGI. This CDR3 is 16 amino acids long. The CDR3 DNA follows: TGTGCCAGCAGTTACCTTTTGGACAGGAGGAATTCACCCCTCCACTTT. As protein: CASSYLLDRRNSPLHF.

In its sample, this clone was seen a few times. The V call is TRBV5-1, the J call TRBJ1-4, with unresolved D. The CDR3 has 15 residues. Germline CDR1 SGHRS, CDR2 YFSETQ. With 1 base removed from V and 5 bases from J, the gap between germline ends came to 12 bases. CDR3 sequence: CASSLYSSENEKLFF. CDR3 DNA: TGCGCCAGCAGCTTGTACTCTTCGGAGAATGAAAAACTGTTTTTT.

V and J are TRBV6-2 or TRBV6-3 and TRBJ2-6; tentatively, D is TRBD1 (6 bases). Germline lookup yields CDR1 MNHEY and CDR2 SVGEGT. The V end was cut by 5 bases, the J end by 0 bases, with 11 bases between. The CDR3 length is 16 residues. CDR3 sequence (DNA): TGTGCCAGCAGTCTTCTGGGGGCCTCTGGGGCCAACGTCCTGACTTTC. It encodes CASSLLGASGANVLTF.

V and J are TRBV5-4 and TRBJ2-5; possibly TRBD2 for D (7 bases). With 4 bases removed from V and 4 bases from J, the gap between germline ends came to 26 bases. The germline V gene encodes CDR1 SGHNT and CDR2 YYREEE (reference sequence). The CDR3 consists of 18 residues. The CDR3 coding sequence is TGTGCCAGCAGCCCCGGAGGGGGGGGTCGGCGCAAGATAGAGACCCAGTACTTC. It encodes CASSPGGGGRRKIETQYF.

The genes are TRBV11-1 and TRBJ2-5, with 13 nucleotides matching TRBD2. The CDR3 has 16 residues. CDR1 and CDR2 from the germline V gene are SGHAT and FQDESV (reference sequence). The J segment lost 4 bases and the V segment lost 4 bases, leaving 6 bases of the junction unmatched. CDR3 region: CASSSRTSGGSETQYF. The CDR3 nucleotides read TGTGCCAGCAGCTCTAGGACTAGCGGGGGTTCAGAGACCCAGTACTTC.

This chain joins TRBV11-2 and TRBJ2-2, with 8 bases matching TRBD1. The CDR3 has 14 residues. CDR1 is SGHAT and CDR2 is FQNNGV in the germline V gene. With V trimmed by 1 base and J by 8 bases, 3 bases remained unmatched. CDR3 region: CASSLGRGLGELFF. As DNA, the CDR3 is TGTGCCAGCAGCTTAGGCAGGGGGCTGGGGGAGCTGTTTTTT.

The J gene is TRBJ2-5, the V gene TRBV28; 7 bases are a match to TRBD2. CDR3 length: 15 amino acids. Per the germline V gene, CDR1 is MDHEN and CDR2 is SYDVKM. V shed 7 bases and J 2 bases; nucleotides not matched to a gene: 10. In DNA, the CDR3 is TGTGCCAGCAACCCCAGCGGGGAATATCAAGAGACCCAGTACTTC. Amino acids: CASNPSGEYQETQYF.

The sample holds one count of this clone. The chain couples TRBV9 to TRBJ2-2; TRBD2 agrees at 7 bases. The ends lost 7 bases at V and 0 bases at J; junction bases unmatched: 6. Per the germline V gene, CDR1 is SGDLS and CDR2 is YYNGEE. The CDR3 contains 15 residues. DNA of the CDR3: TGTGCCAGCGGGGGGGTTCGGCCGAACACCGGGGAGCTGTTTTTT. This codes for CASGGVRPNTGELFF.

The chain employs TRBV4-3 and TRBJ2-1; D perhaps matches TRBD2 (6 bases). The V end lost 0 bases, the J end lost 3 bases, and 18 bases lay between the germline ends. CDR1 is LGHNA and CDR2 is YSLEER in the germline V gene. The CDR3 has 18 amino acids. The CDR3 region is CASSQDRATSSVYNEQFF. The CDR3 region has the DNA TGCGCCAGCAGCCAAGATCGGGCGACTTCTAGCGTCTACAATGAGCAGTTCTTC.

CDR3 sequence: CAISPSTTDTDTQYF. CDR3 coding DNA: TGTGCCATCAGTCCTTCTACTACTGACACAGATACGCAGTATTTT. The chain combines TRBV10-3 with TRBJ2-3; D gene unclear. Germline CDR1 ENHRY, CDR2 SYGVKD. The germline V and J ends were trimmed by 5 bases and 2 bases, with 14 bases remaining between them. The CDR3 length is 15 residues.

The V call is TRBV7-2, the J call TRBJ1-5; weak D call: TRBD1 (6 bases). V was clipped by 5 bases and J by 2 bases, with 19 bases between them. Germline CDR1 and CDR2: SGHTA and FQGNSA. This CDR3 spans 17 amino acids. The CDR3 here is CASSPQAGGAGNQPQHF. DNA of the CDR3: TGTGCCAGCAGCCCCCAGGCGGGGGGCGCGGGCAATCAGCCCCAGCATTTT.

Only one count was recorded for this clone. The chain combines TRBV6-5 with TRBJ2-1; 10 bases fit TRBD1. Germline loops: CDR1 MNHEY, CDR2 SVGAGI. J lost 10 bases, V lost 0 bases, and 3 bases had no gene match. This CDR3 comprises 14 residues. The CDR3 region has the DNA TGTGCCAGCAGTTACTCCGGGACAGGGGTCGAGCAGTTCTTC. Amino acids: CASSYSGTGVEQFF.

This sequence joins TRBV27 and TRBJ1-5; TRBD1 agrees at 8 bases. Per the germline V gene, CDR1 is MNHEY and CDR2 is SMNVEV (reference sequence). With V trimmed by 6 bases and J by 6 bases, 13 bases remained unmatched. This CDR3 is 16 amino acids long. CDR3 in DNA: TGTGCCAGCAGCTACAGTATACAGGGGGAGGGTCAGCCCCAGCATTTT. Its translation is CASSYSIQGEGQPQHF.

CDR3 loop: CASSEPKRYGTGDYGYTF. The DNA of the CDR3 is TGTGCCAGCAGTGAACCTAAGCGTTACGGGACAGGGGACTATGGCTACACCTTC. The V and J genes are TRBV6-1 and TRBJ1-2, with 10 bases identical to TRBD1. V dropped 2 bases and J dropped 3; count of bases not matched to a gene: 12. Germline V gives CDR1 MNHNS, CDR2 SASEGT. The CDR3 runs to 18 residues.

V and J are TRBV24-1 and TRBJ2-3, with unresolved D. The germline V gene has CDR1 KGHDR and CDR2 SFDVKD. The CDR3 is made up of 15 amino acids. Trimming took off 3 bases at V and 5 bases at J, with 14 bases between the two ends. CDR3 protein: CATSDARSSGDTQYF. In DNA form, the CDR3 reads TGTGCCACCAGTGATGCACGAAGTTCAGGAGATACGCAGTATTTT.

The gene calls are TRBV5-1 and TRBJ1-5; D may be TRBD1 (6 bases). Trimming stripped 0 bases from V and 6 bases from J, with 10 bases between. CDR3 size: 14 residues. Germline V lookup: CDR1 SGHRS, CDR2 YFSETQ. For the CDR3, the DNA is TGCGCCAGCAGCTTGGAGGGGGGGCGTCAGCCCCAGCATTTT. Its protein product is CASSLEGGRQPQHF.